The present entry profiles one T cell receptor beta chain with its context. Its antigen is not identified. The record originates from a study of shared clonotypes between healthy human individuals. Overall study results and limits: In general, naive subsets displayed greater estimated richness than memory subsets did.

The CDR3 contains 15 residues. The germline V gene has CDR1 SGHDT and CDR2 YYEEEE. Trimming took off 4 bases at V and 2 bases at J, with 13 bases between the two ends. Naive CD8 isolation took CD45RO-negative cells positively selected for CCR7 and excluded terminally differentiated effector memory CD45RA+ cells. Assay used: immunoSEQ multiplex PCR; TCRdb lists only in-frame clones, some missing. The table has under 850,000 clones, 80% to 95% seen once. The TCR comes from a man aged 25 to 40 in good health. The sequenced sample was naive CD8+ T cells sorted from blood. This rearrangement joins TRBV5-6 to TRBJ2-1, with D perhaps matching TRBD1 or TRBD2 (5 bases each). The CDR3 spells CASSLGTSAYNEQFF. CDR3 coding DNA: TGTGCCAGCAGCCTGGGGACGTCCGCCTACAATGAGCAGTTCTTC.